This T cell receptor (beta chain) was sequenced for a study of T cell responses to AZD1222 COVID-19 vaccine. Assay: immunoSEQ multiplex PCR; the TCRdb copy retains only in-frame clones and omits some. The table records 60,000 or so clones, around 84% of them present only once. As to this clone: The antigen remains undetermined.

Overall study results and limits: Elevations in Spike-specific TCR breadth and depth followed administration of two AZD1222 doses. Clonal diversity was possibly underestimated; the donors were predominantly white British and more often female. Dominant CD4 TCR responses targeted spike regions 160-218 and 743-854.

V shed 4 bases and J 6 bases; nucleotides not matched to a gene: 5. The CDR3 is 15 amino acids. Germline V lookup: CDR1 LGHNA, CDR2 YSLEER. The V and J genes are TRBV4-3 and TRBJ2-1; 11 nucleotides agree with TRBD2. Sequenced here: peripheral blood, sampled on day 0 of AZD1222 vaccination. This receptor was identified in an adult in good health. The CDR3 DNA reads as TGCGCCAGCAGCCCACTAGCGGGGGTCTTCAATGAGCAGTTCTTC. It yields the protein CASSPLAGVFNEQFF.